This TCR beta chain comes out of a study of T cell responses to AZD1222 COVID-19 vaccine. Study outcomes and limitations: Elevations in Spike-specific TCR breadth and depth followed administration of two AZD1222 doses. Dominant at 160-218 and 743-854, vaccine-associated CD4 TCRs also spanned spike.

Comment on this clone: Its antigen is unknown.

Method: immunoSEQ multiplex PCR; TCRdb's copy keeps in-frame clones and lacks some. The sample holds over 100,000 clones, about four fifths seen once. The CDR3 has 17 amino acids. With 4 bases removed from V and 5 bases from J, the gap between germline ends came to 19 bases. From germline, CDR1 is KGHDR and CDR2 SFDVKD. Sequenced material: peripheral blood, taken on day 0 of AZD1222 vaccination. The rearrangement uses TRBV24-1 and TRBJ2-2, with a tentative D call TRBD1 (5 bases). The clonotype comes from an adult in good health. This CDR3 reads CATSDLGRQRRTGELFF. The CDR3 nucleotides are TGTGCCACCAGTGACCTGGGGCGACAGCGACGGACCGGGGAGCTGTTTTTT.